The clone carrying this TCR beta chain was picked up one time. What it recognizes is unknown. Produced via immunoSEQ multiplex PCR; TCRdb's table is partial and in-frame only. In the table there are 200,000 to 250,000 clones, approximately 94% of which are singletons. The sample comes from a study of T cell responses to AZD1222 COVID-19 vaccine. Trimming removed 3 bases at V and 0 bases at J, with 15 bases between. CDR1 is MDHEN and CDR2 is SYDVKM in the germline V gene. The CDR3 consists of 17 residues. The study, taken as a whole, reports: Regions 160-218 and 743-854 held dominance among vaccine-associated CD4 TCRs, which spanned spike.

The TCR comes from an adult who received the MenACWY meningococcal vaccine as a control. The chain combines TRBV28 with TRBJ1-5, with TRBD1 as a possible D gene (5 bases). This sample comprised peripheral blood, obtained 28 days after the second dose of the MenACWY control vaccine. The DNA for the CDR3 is TGTGCCAGCAGTTTCCTCGGGGCCCGAAATAGCAATCAGCCCCAGCATTTT. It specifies CASSFLGARNSNQPQHF.